This TCR beta chain appears in the sequencing data of a study of cytotoxic CD8 clonotypes in ibrutinib-treated CLL. This clone was detected a few times. The protocol was immunoSEQ multiplex PCR, while the TCRdb copy is restricted to in-frame clones and leaves out a portion. The sample contains about 150,000 clones, about 75% of which appear only once. The CDR3 has 14 residues. V was pared by 3 bases and J by 4 bases, with 2 bases of the junction left unmatched. CDR1 and CDR2 (germline): SGDLS, YYNGEE. The gene calls are TRBV9 and TRBJ2-5; 11 bases agree with TRBD2. The TCR was taken from a human donor with chronic lymphocytic leukemia. This specimen consisted of PBMCs, obtained after 24 months of ibrutinib treatment. The CDR3 region is CASSDGTSGETQYF. The CDR3 DNA follows: TGTGCCAGCAGCGATGGGACTAGCGGAGAGACCCAGTACTTC. Supplemented by reference TRBV9 and TRBJ2-5, the full variable domain reads DSGVTQTPKHLITATGQRVTLRCSPRSGDLSVYWYQQSLDQGLQFLIQYYNGEERAKGNILERFSAQQFPDLHSELNLSSLELGDSALYFCASSDGTSGETQYFGPGTRLLVL.